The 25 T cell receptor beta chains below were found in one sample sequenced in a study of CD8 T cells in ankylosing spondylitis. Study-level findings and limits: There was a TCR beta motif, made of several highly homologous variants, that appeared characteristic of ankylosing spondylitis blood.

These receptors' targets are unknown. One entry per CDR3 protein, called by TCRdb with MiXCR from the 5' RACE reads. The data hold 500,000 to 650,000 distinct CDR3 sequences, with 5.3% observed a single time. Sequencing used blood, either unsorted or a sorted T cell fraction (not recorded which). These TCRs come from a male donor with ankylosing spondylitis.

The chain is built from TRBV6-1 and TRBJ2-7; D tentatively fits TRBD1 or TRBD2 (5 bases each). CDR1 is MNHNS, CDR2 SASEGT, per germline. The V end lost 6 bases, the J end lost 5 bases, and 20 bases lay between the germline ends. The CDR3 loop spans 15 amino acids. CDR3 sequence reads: CASSLYRDPTNEQYF. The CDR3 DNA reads TGTGCCAGCAGCCTTTACCGGGACCCCACCAACGAGCAGTACTTC.

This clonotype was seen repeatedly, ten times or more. CDR3 coding DNA: TGTGCCAGCAGCCAAGATTCCGCCAGGGGCGTGTATGGCTACACCTTC. It yields the protein CASSQDSARGVYGYTF. The chain carries TRBV4-2 and TRBJ1-2; weak D call: TRBD1 (6 bases). This CDR3 spans 16 amino acids. Trimming removed 0 bases from V and 5 bases from J, with 16 bases in between. Germline V gene sequence: CDR1 LGHNA, CDR2 YNFKEQ.

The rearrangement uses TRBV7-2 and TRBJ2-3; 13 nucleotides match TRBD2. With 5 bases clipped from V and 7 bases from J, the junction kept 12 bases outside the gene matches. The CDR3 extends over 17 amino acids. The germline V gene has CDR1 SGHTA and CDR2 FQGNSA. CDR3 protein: CASSALTSGRVGNTQYF. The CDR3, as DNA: TGTGCCAGCAGCGCCCTAACTAGCGGGAGGGTTGGAAATACGCAGTATTTT.

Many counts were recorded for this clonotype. Here the CDR3 DNA reads TGCAGCGTGGGTCTGCGACTTTCAGAGACCCAGTACTTC. It codes for CSVGLRLSETQYF. The chain carries TRBV29-1 and TRBJ2-5; D is ambiguous. This CDR3 has 13 residues. In germline, CDR1 is SQVTM, CDR2 ANQGSEA. The germline V and J ends were trimmed by 6 bases and 4 bases, with 15 bases remaining between them.

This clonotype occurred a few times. The chain's CDR3 is CASSILAGVHNEQFF. In nucleotides, the CDR3 is TGTGCCAGCAGTATACTAGCGGGAGTCCACAATGAGCAGTTCTTC. The chain joins TRBV11-2 to TRBJ2-1; the match to TRBD2 covers 11 bases. The J segment lost 5 bases and the V segment lost 6 bases, leaving 6 bases of the junction unmatched. The CDR3 sequence is 15 residues long. From germline, CDR1 is SGHAT and CDR2 FQNNGV.

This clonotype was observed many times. The DNA for the CDR3 is TGTGCCAGCAGCGGGACTAGCCCAACCAATGAGCAGTTCTTC. Its translation is CASSGTSPTNEQFF. The chain has TRBV6-1 and TRBJ2-1; TRBD2 agrees at 9 bases. Trimming at V came to 6 bases and at J to 6 bases, leaving 6 bases not matched to a gene. There are 14 residues in the CDR3. Germline-derived CDR1 and CDR2 are MNHNS and SASEGT.

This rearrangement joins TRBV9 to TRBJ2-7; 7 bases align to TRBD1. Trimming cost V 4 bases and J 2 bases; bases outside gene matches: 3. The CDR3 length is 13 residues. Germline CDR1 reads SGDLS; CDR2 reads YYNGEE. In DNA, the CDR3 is TGTGCCAGCAGCACGGGACAGACCTACGAGCAGTACTTC. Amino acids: CASSTGQTYEQYF.

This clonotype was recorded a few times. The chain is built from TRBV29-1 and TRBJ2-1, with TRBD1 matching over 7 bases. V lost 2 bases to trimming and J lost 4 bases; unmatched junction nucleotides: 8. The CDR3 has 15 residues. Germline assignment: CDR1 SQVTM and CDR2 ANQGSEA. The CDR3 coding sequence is TGCAGCGTTGAAACCGAGGGACAGATATACAATGAGCAGTTCTTC. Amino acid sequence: CSVETEGQIYNEQFF.

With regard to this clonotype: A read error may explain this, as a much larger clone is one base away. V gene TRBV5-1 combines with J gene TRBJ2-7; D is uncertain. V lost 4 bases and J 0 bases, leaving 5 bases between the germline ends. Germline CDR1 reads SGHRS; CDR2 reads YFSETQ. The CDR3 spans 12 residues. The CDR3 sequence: CASSVGSYEQYF. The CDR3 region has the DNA TGCGCCAGCAGCGTCGGCTCCTACGAGCAGTACTTC.

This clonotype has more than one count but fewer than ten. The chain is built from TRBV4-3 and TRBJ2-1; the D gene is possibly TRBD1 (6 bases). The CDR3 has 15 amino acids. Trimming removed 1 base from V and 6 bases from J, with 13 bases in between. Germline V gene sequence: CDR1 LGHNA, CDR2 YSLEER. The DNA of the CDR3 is TGCGCCAGCAGCCAAGCGACAGGTATATCCAATGAGCAGTTCTTC. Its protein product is CASSQATGISNEQFF.

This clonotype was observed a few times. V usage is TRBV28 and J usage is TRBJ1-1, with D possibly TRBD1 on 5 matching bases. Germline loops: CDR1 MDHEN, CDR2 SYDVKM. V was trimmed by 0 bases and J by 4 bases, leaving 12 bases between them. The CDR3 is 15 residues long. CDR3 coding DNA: TGTGCCAGCAGTTTATGGGGCAGGGTAGGCACTGAAGCTTTCTTT. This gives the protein CASSLWGRVGTEAFF.

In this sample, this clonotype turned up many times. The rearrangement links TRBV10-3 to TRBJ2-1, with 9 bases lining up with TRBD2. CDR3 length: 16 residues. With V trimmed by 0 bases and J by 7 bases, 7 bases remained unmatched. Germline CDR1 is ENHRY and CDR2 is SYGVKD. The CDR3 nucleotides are TGTGCCATCAGTGAGTCGGAGCGGGGGGCTAGGAATGAGCAGTTCTTC. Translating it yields CAISESERGARNEQFF.

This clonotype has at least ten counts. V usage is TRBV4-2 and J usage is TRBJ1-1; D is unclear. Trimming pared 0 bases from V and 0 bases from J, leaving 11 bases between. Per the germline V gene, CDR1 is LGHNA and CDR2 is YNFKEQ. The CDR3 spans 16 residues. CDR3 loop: CASSQDLLRLNTEAFF. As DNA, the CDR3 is TGTGCCAGCAGCCAAGATTTACTCAGGTTGAACACTGAAGCTTTCTTT.

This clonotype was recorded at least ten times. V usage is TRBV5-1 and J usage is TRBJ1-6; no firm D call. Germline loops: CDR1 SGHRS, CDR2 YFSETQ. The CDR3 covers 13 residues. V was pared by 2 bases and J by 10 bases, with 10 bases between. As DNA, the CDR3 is TGCGCCAGCAGCTTCGAACGAAGGTCACCCCTCCACTTT. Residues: CASSFERRSPLHF.

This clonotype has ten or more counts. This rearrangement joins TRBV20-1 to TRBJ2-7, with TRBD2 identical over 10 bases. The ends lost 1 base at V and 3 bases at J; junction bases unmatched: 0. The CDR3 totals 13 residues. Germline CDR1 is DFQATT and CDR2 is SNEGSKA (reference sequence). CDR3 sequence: CSARGLAGYEQYF. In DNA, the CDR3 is TGCAGTGCTAGAGGACTAGCGGGCTACGAGCAGTACTTC.

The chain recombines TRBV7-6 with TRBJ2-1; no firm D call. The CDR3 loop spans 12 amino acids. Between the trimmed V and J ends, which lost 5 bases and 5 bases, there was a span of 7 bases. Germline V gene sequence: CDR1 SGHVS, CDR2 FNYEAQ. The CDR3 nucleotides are TGTGCCAGCAGCCCGATACACAATGAGCAGTTCTTC. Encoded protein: CASSPIHNEQFF.

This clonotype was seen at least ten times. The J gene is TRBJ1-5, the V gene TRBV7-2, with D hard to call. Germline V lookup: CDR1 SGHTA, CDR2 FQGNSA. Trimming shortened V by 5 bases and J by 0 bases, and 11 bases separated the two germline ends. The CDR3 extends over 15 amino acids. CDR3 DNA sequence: TGTGCCAGCAGCCAAGGGAGGGCTAGCAATCAGCCCCAGCATTTT. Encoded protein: CASSQGRASNQPQHF.

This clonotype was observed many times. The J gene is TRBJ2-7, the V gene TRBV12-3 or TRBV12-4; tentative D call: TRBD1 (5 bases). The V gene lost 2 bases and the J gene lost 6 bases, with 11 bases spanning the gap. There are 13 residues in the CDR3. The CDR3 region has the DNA TGTGCCAGCAGTTTATACAGGATTGGCGAGCAGTACTTC. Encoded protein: CASSLYRIGEQYF.

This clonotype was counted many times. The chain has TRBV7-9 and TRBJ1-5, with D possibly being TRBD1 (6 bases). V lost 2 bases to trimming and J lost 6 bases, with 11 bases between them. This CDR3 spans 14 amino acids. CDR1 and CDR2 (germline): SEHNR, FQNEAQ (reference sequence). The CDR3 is CASSLTGISQPQHF. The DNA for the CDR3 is TGTGCCAGCAGCTTAACAGGGATCAGTCAGCCCCAGCATTTT.

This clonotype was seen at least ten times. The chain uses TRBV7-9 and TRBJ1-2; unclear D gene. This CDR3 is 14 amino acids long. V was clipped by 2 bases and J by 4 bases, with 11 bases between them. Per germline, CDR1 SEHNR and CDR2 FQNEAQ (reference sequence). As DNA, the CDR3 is TGTGCCAGCAGCTTAAAAGACCGTCTCTATGGCTACACCTTC. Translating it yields CASSLKDRLYGYTF.

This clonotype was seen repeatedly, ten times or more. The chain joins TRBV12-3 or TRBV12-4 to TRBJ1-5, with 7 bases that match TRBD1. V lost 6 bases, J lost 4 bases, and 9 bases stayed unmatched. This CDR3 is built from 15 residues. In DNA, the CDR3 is TGTGCCAGCAGCCTTATAGGCAGGGGGAATCAGCCCCAGCATTTT. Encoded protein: CASSLIGRGNQPQHF.

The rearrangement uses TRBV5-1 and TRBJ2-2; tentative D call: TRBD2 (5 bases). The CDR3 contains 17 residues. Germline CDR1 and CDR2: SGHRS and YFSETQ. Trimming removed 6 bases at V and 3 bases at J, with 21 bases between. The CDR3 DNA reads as TGCGCCAGCACCCGTCCTTCTGGTAGCGAGGACACCGGGGAGCTGTTTTTT. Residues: CASTRPSGSEDTGELFF.

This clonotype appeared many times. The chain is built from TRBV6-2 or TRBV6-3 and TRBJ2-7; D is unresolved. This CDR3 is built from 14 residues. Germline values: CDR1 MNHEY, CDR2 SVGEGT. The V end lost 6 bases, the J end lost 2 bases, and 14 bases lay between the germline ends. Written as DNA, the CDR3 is TGTGCCAGCAGACCCAGGACGGTAACCTACGAGCAGTACTTC. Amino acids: CASRPRTVTYEQYF.

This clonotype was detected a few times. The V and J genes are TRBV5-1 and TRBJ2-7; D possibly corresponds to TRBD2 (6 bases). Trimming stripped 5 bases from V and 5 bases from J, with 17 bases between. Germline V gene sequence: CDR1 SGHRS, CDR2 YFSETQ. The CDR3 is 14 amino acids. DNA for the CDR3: TGCGCCAGCAGGTCAGCGACTGGGGGGAACGAGCAGTACTTC. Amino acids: CASRSATGGNEQYF. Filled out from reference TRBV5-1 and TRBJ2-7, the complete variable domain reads KAGVTQTPRYLIKTRGQQVTLSCSPISGHRSVSWYQQTPGQGLQFLFEYFSETQRNKGNFPGRFSGRQFSNSRSEMNVSTLELGDSALYLCASRSATGGNEQYFGPGTRLTVT.

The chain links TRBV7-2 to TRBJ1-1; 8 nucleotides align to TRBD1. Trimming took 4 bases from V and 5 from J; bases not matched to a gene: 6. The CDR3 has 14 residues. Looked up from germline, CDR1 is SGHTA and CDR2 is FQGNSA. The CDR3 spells CASSSLTGVTEAFF. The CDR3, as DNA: TGTGCCAGCAGCTCCTTGACAGGGGTGACTGAAGCTTTCTTT.